The 24 T cell receptor beta chains listed next were all sequenced from one sample in a study of shared clonotypes between healthy human individuals. Sequenced by immunoSEQ multiplex PCR; TCRdb stores in-frame clones only, minus some. The repertoire holds millions of clones, over 85% seen once, with around 1.1% in the top ten. It was CD45RO-negative cells, positively selected for CCR7, that made up naive CD8 cells, with terminally differentiated effector memory CD45RA+ cells excluded. Source material: naive CD8+ T cells sorted from blood. These receptors were collected from a man younger than 35 in good health.

This chain links TRBV5-1 with TRBJ2-2; 9 bases map to TRBD1. Trimming at V came to 0 bases and at J to 1 base, leaving 4 bases not matched to a gene. Germline CDR1 reads SGHRS; CDR2 reads YFSETQ. The CDR3 runs 17 residues. CDR3 in amino acids: CASSLGDRVGNTGELFF. CDR3 sequence (DNA): TGCGCCAGCAGCTTGGGGGACAGGGTCGGGAACACCGGGGAGCTGTTTTTT.

V and J are TRBV23-1 and TRBJ1-4; TRBD1 matches at 9 bases. TRBV23-1 is classed as an ORF, of uncertain function. J lost 7 bases, V lost 1 base, and 7 bases had no gene match. This CDR3 region has 16 residues. CDR3 sequence: CASSQLDNRGLEKLFF. The CDR3 DNA reads as TGCGCCAGCAGTCAATTGGATAACAGGGGGCTTGAAAAACTGTTTTTT.

The rearrangement uses TRBV7-9 and TRBJ1-5, with D hard to call. Trimming took 1 base from V and 5 from J, leaving 15 bases between them. This CDR3 region has 16 residues. Per germline, CDR1 SEHNR and CDR2 FQNEAQ (reference sequence). This chain's CDR3 is CASSLGGLGSDQPQHF. CDR3 in DNA: TGTGCCAGCAGCTTAGGGGGTCTGGGCAGCGATCAGCCCCAGCATTTT. Full variable domain (missing parts from reference TRBV7-9 and TRBJ1-5): DTGVSQNPRHKITKRGQNVTFRCDPISEHNRLYWYRQTLGQGPEFLTYFQNEAQLEKSRLLSDRFSAERPKGSFSTLEIQRTEQGDSAMYLCASSLGGLGSDQPQHFGDGTRLSIL.

The chain couples TRBV5-4 to TRBJ1-2, with TRBD1 matching over 11 bases. V shed 3 bases and J 4 bases; nucleotides not matched to a gene: 2. This CDR3 is built from 14 residues. Looked up from germline, CDR1 is SGHNT and CDR2 is YYREEE (reference sequence). Written as DNA, the CDR3 is TGTGCCAGCAGCTCCGGGACAGGGGGCTATGGCTACACCTTC. This encodes CASSSGTGGYGYTF.

The chain uses TRBV4-1 and TRBJ1-2, with D unclear. This CDR3 comprises 13 residues. The ends were cut back, 1 base at V and 7 bases at J, with 10 bases in the middle. CDR1 MGHRA and CDR2 YSYEKL come from the germline V gene. CDR3 coding DNA: TGCGCCAGCAGCCAAGTAGAAGGACCTGGCTACACCTTC. Its protein product is CASSQVEGPGYTF.

V is TRBV28 and J is TRBJ1-4, with TRBD1 identical over 7 bases. From germline, CDR1 is MDHEN and CDR2 SYDVKM. There are 13 residues in the CDR3. Trimming removed 4 bases from V and 4 bases from J; junction bases left unmatched: 0. CDR3 residues: CASSWDSNEKLFF. CDR3 in DNA: TGTGCCAGCAGTTGGGACAGTAATGAAAAACTGTTTTTT. The full variable domain, completed using reference TRBV28 and TRBJ1-4, is DVKVTQSSRYLVKRTGEKVFLECVQDMDHENMFWYRQDPGLGLRLIYFSYDVKMKEKGDIPEGYSVSREKKERFSLILESASTNQTSMYLCASSWDSNEKLFFGSGTQLSVL.

The rearrangement uses TRBV7-8 and TRBJ1-5; TRBD1 is a possible D gene (5 bases). The CDR3 covers 18 residues. V was trimmed by 5 bases and J by 0 bases, leaving 20 bases between them. Germline-derived CDR1 and CDR2 are SGHVS and FQNEAQ. CDR3 amino acids: CASSLLYIGATSNQPQHF. DNA for the CDR3: TGTGCCAGCAGCCTCCTCTACATTGGGGCGACTAGCAATCAGCCCCAGCATTTT.

The chain carries TRBV15 and TRBJ2-7; D gene ambiguous. CDR1 is LNHNV and CDR2 is YYDKDF in the germline V gene (reference sequence). V shed 0 bases and J shed 0 bases, with 12 bases lying between them. This CDR3 region has 16 residues. CDR3 sequence reads: CATSREHWGSSYEQYF. In DNA, the CDR3 is TGTGCCACCAGCAGAGAGCACTGGGGTAGCTCCTACGAGCAGTACTTC.

The gene calls are TRBV7-6 and TRBJ1-6, with D uncertain. V shed 5 bases and J shed 4 bases, with 12 bases lying between them. Germline V gene data show CDR1 as SGHVS and CDR2 as FNYEAQ. There are 15 residues in the CDR3. The chain's CDR3 is CASSVDDGYNSPLHF. CDR3 DNA: TGTGCCAGCAGCGTAGACGACGGATATAATTCACCCCTCCACTTT. The full variable domain, completed using reference TRBV7-6 and TRBJ1-6, is GAGVSQSPRYKVTKRGQDVALRCDPISGHVSLYWYRQALGQGPEFLTYFNYEAQQDKSGLPNDRFSAERPEGSISTLTIQRTEQRDSAMYRCASSVDDGYNSPLHFGNGTRLTVT.

This clone was counted a single time. The chain joins TRBV7-9 to TRBJ1-1; 7 nucleotides match TRBD1. The germline V gene has CDR1 SEHNR and CDR2 FQNEAQ (reference sequence). The J segment lost 3 bases and the V segment lost 5 bases, leaving 9 bases of the junction unmatched. The CDR3 consists of 15 residues. The CDR3 nucleotides are TGTGCCAGCAGCGCTCCCGACAGGGTTGACACTGAAGCTTTCTTT. Translating it yields CASSAPDRVDTEAFF.

This chain links TRBV4-1 with TRBJ2-1, with D unresolved. CDR1 is MGHRA and CDR2 is YSYEKL in the germline V gene. The V end lost 0 bases, the J end lost 0 bases, and 12 bases lay between the germline ends. The CDR3 runs to 17 residues. The CDR3 DNA sequence: TGCGCCAGCAGCCAAGATGGTACCATAGCCTCCTACAATGAGCAGTTCTTC. Translation gives CASSQDGTIASYNEQFF.

The chain recombines TRBV28 with TRBJ1-4; the D gene is possibly TRBD1 (5 bases). Trimming shortened V by 4 bases and J by 5 bases, and 17 bases separated the two germline ends. CDR3 length: 16 amino acids. Germline loops: CDR1 MDHEN, CDR2 SYDVKM. CDR3 DNA: TGTGCCAGCAGTTACCTTACTCCCGACAGCAATGAAAAACTGTTTTTT. Translation: CASSYLTPDSNEKLFF.

V is TRBV6-6 and J is TRBJ2-7, with 9 bases that match TRBD1. J was trimmed by 2 bases and V by 10 bases; bases with no gene match: 6. Looked up from germline, CDR1 is MNHNY and CDR2 is SVGAGI (reference sequence). The CDR3 has 13 residues. The CDR3, as DNA: TGTGCCACCTTACAGGGGGCGACCTACGAGCAGTACTTC. Translating gives CATLQGATYEQYF.

The chain combines TRBV28 with TRBJ1-5, with a possible D match to TRBD1 (6 bases). The CDR3 extends over 16 amino acids. CDR1 MDHEN and CDR2 SYDVKM come from the germline V gene. The V and J ends lost 5 bases and 0 bases respectively, with 14 bases between them. This CDR3 reads CASSLRTEYSNQPQHF. The CDR3 bases are TGTGCCAGCAGTCTTCGGACAGAATATAGCAATCAGCCCCAGCATTTT.

The CDR3 region is CASGLHPETQYF. The CDR3 DNA reads as TGTGCTAGTGGTTTGCATCCAGAGACCCAGTACTTC. This chain joins TRBV12-5 and TRBJ2-5; D is uncertain. Trimming pared 2 bases from V and 4 bases from J, leaving 5 bases between. The CDR3 has 12 residues. Germline V gene data show CDR1 as LGHNT and CDR2 as FRNRAP.

The chain is built from TRBV7-9 and TRBJ2-7; weak D call: TRBD1 (6 bases). Germline loops: CDR1 SEHNR, CDR2 FQNEAQ (reference sequence). CDR3 length: 14 amino acids. V was trimmed by 5 bases and J by 5 bases, leaving 16 bases between them. CDR3 in amino acids: CASSLSGTLNEQYF. Here the CDR3 DNA reads TGTGCCAGCAGCCTCTCCGGGACATTAAACGAGCAGTACTTC.

The rearrangement links TRBV9 to TRBJ2-1, with TRBD2 as a possible D gene (6 bases). V was trimmed by 0 bases and J by 7 bases, leaving 14 bases between them. Germline V CDR1 and CDR2: SGDLS, YYNGEE. This CDR3 contains 15 residues. The chain's CDR3 is CASSVDSPAGNEQFF. As DNA, the CDR3 is TGTGCCAGCAGCGTAGACTCCCCTGCGGGGAATGAGCAGTTCTTC.

This chain connects TRBV4-3 to TRBJ1-3; 7 nucleotides agree with TRBD1. The CDR3 runs 16 residues. Trimming cost V 0 bases and J 3 bases; bases outside gene matches: 5. The germline V gene encodes CDR1 LGHNA and CDR2 YSLEER. The CDR3 coding sequence is TGCGCCAGCAGCCAAGACATAGGGACAGTTGGAAACACCATATATTTT. It translates to CASSQDIGTVGNTIYF.

This chain connects TRBV9 to TRBJ2-1; no clear D. Germline V gene data show CDR1 as SGDLS and CDR2 as YYNGEE. The V gene lost 0 bases and the J gene lost 2 bases, with 15 bases spanning the gap. This CDR3 has 17 residues. CDR3 sequence: CASSVGGSPGPYNEQFF. The CDR3 bases are TGTGCCAGCAGCGTAGGTGGCTCGCCTGGGCCCTACAATGAGCAGTTCTTC.

The J gene is TRBJ2-7, the V gene TRBV9; 9 bases map to TRBD1. The junction had 6 bases not matched to a gene; V was cut back by 2 bases and J by 6 bases. CDR1 is SGDLS, CDR2 YYNGEE, per germline. The CDR3 runs 14 residues. The CDR3 nucleotides are TGTGCCAGCAGCGTGGGGACAGGGCCTGCCGAGCAGTACTTC. It encodes CASSVGTGPAEQYF.

This chain joins TRBV18 and TRBJ2-5; D ambiguous. The CDR3 has 13 amino acids. The germline CDR1 and CDR2 sequences are KGHSH and LQKENI. V was cut by 3 bases and J by 5 bases, with 10 bases left in between. The CDR3 region is CASSPGVRETQYF. CDR3 DNA: TGTGCCAGCTCACCTGGGGTGAGGGAGACCCAGTACTTC. Together with reference TRBV18 and TRBJ2-5, the CDR3 gives the full variable domain: NAGVMQNPRHLVRRRGQEARLRCSPMKGHSHVYWYRQLPEEGLKFMVYLQKENIIDESGMPKERFSAEFPKEGPSILRIQQVVRGDSAAYFCASSPGVRETQYFGPGTRLLVL.

Of note for this clone: Within the sample, other DNA sequences also encode this same CDR3. V usage is TRBV27 and J usage is TRBJ1-3; D uncertain. CDR1 is MNHEY, CDR2 SMNVEV, per germline (reference sequence). V was pared by 5 bases and J by 0 bases, with 11 bases between. The CDR3 spans 15 residues. The CDR3 is CASSLDRSSGNTIYF. The CDR3 DNA is TGTGCCAGCAGTCTGGACCGCAGCTCTGGAAACACCATATATTTT.

This clone was recorded once. This sample also contains other DNA sequences that code for the same CDR3. The chain couples TRBV4-3 to TRBJ2-7; 10 bases match TRBD2. Germline V gene sequence: CDR1 LGHNA, CDR2 YSLEER. V shed 0 bases, J shed 4 bases, and the junction held 3 bases outside the gene matches. This CDR3 is 15 amino acids long. CDR3: CASSQEGSGGYEQYF. CDR3 nucleotides: TGCGCCAGCAGCCAAGAAGGTAGCGGGGGGTACGAGCAGTACTTC.

In DNA form, the CDR3 reads TGCGCCAGCAGCCAAGATCCCGCCGCGGAGACCCAGTACTTC. Its translation: CASSQDPAAETQYF. The chain joins TRBV4-1 to TRBJ2-5, with D unresolved. This CDR3 contains 14 residues. V lost 0 bases to trimming and J lost 5 bases, with 10 bases between them. Germline loops: CDR1 MGHRA, CDR2 YSYEKL.